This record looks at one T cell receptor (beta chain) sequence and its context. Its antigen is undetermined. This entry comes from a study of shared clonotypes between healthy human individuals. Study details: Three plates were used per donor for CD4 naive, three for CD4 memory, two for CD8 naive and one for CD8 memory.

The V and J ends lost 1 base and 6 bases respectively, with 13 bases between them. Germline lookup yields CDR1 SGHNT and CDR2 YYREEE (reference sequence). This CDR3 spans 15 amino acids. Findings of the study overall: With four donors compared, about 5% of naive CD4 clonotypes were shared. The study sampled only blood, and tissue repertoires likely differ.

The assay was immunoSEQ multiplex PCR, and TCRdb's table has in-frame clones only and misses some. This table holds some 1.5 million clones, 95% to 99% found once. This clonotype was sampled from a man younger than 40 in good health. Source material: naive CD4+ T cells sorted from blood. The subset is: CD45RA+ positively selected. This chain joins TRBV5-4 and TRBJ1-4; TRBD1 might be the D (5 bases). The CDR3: CASSLNPQGDEKLFF. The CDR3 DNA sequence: TGTGCCAGCAGCTTGAATCCGCAGGGTGATGAAAAACTGTTTTTT.